Shown below are 31 T cell receptor beta chains from a single sample sequenced in a study of blood T cell repertoires in COVID-19 (dated by TCRdb to the early 2020s). Library construction relied on the immunoSEQ multiplex PCR assay. The clones in this table, taken by TCRdb from immuneACCESS, are in-frame only. Not every clone is retained; where verified, under half of the shortfall comes from an unresolved V gene, and the cause of the rest is unknown. The sample has 60,000 or so clones on record, around nine tenths of them singletons. The ten largest clones capture roughly 8.4% of the sample. Source material: peripheral blood. The receptors originated from a woman in her 70s with active COVID-19.

The CDR3 nucleotides read TGTGCCAGCAGCCCCCCCGGGACTAGTGGGATCGAGCAGTACTTC. Translating gives CASSPPGTSGIEQYF. The gene calls are TRBV7-9 and TRBJ2-7; 8 bases match TRBD2. Germline-derived CDR1 and CDR2 are SEHNR and FQNEAQ (reference sequence). V shed 5 bases, J shed 6 bases, and the junction held 12 bases outside the gene matches. The CDR3 sequence is 15 residues long. The complete variable domain, with remaining parts taken from reference TRBV7-9 and TRBJ2-7, reads DTGVSQNPRHKITKRGQNVTFRCDPISEHNRLYWYRQTLGQGPEFLTYFQNEAQLEKSRLLSDRFSAERPKGSFSTLEIQRTEQGDSAMYLCASSPPGTSGIEQYFGPGTRLTVT.

The gene calls are TRBV28 and TRBJ1-2; D is unclear. The CDR3 is made up of 13 amino acids. The ends were cut back, 5 bases at V and 4 bases at J, with 11 bases in the middle. Germline V gives CDR1 MDHEN, CDR2 SYDVKM. CDR3 bases: TGTGCCAGCAGTATCGGTGTCACCTATGGCTACACCTTC. Translating it yields CASSIGVTYGYTF.

The gene calls are TRBV28 and TRBJ1-2, with 7 bases aligning to TRBD1. There are 14 residues in the CDR3. Trimming cost V 6 bases and J 2 bases; bases outside gene matches: 6. Germline CDR1 is MDHEN and CDR2 is SYDVKM. The CDR3 nucleotides read TGTGCCAGCAGCGGGGGACAGAGCAACTATGGCTACACCTTC. Protein product: CASSGGQSNYGYTF.

This clone appeared a few times. The chain recombines TRBV7-9 with TRBJ1-2; 10 bases line up with TRBD1. V was clipped by 4 bases and J by 3 bases; unmatched bases: 5. There are 15 residues in the CDR3. Germline V lookup: CDR1 SEHNR, CDR2 FQNEAQ (reference sequence). The CDR3 coding sequence is TGTGCCAGCAGCTCCCGGGACAGGGGACACTATGGCTACACCTTC. Its protein product is CASSSRDRGHYGYTF.

This clone was counted a single time. The chain couples TRBV7-9 to TRBJ2-3, with D possibly TRBD2 on 5 matching bases. Trimming stripped 3 bases from V and 0 bases from J, with 7 bases between. The germline V gene has CDR1 SEHNR and CDR2 FQNEAQ (reference sequence). The CDR3 totals 14 residues. The CDR3 here is CASSLSGSTDTQYF. The DNA of the CDR3 is TGTGCCAGCAGCTTGAGCGGTAGCACAGATACGCAGTATTTT.

The count of this clone is one. The chain has TRBV7-8 and TRBJ2-3; maybe TRBD2 (6 bases). Germline-derived CDR1 and CDR2 are SGHVS and FQNEAQ. Trimming stripped 4 bases from V and 6 bases from J, with 11 bases between. This CDR3 comprises 13 residues. This CDR3 reads CASSSPGADTQYF. CDR3 nucleotides: TGTGCCAGCAGCTCCCCGGGAGCCGATACGCAGTATTTT.

The V gene is TRBV9, the J gene TRBJ1-6; 7 bases fit TRBD1. With 2 bases clipped from V and 7 bases from J, the junction kept 3 bases outside the gene matches. CDR3 length equals 14 residues. Germline CDR1 reads SGDLS; CDR2 reads YYNGEE. CDR3 amino acids: CASSVGQLNSPLHF. Here the CDR3 DNA reads TGTGCCAGCAGCGTGGGACAGTTAAATTCACCCCTCCACTTT.

This clone is a singleton in its sample. V gene TRBV7-8 combines with J gene TRBJ2-4, with 11 bases fitting TRBD2. J was trimmed by 3 bases and V by 2 bases; bases with no gene match: 9. The CDR3 extends over 18 amino acids. From germline, CDR1 is SGHVS and CDR2 FQNEAQ. The CDR3, as DNA: TGTGCCAGCAGCTTACCGGGACTAGCGGAAATTCACAAAAACATTCAGTACTTC. It codes for CASSLPGLAEIHKNIQYF.

The chain couples TRBV3-1 (or the pseudogene TRBV3-2) to TRBJ2-1, with TRBD2 as a possible D gene (6 bases). The CDR3 spans 13 residues. Trimming pared 4 bases from V and 8 bases from J, leaving 12 bases between. The germline V gene encodes CDR1 LGHDT and CDR2 YNNKEL (reference sequence). The CDR3 bases are TGTGCCAGCAGCCTGCGGGGCTTCGATGAGCAGTTCTTC. It codes for CASSLRGFDEQFF.

This clone was detected once. V usage is TRBV19 and J usage is TRBJ1-2; the D is unclear. This CDR3 has 13 residues. V lost 6 bases and J 2 bases, leaving 10 bases between the germline ends. Germline V CDR1 and CDR2: LNHDA, SQIVND (reference sequence). The CDR3 sequence is CASREGSNYGYTF. In nucleotides, the CDR3 is TGTGCCAGTAGGGAGGGTTCAAACTATGGCTACACCTTC.

The chain uses TRBV18 and TRBJ1-2, with D unresolved. The germline V gene encodes CDR1 KGHSH and CDR2 LQKENI. Deletions cut 0 bases from V and 4 bases from J, with 6 bases between. This CDR3 region has 13 residues. Written as DNA, the CDR3 is TGTGCCAGCTCACCACCGGAGGCCTATGGCTACACCTTC. Its translation is CASSPPEAYGYTF.

The CDR3 DNA sequence: TGTGCCAGCAGTGAGATGGTATGGTTGAAGGGGGGGAACTATGGCTACACCTTC. Translating it yields CASSEMVWLKGGNYGYTF. This sequence joins TRBV6-1 and TRBJ1-2; a possible D gene is TRBD1 (6 bases). CDR1 MNHNS and CDR2 SASEGT come from the germline V gene. The V end lost 3 bases, the J end lost 2 bases, and 22 bases lay between the germline ends. The length of the CDR3 is 18 residues.

This clone was seen just once. The chain is built from TRBV3-1 (or the pseudogene TRBV3-2) and TRBJ2-3; the D is unclear. Germline V CDR1 and CDR2: LGHDT, YNNKEL (reference sequence). V lost 4 bases and J 0 bases, leaving 14 bases between the germline ends. The CDR3 is 16 residues long. CDR3 region: CASSRRLDTSTDTQYF. The CDR3 region has the DNA TGTGCCAGCAGCCGTCGACTTGATACTAGCACAGATACGCAGTATTTT.

J is TRBJ2-7 and V is TRBV28; a weak D match, TRBD2 (6 bases). Germline V CDR1 and CDR2: MDHEN, SYDVKM. V lost 4 bases, J lost 5 bases, and 15 bases lay in between. This CDR3 region has 14 residues. This chain's CDR3 is CASSSGGPWDEQYF. In DNA, the CDR3 is TGTGCCAGCAGTTCCGGAGGGCCGTGGGACGAGCAGTACTTC.

The chain combines TRBV5-1 with TRBJ1-1, with D unresolved. CDR1 is SGHRS and CDR2 is YFSETQ in the germline V gene. CDR3 length equals 14 residues. Trimming pared 1 base from V and 2 bases from J, leaving 9 bases between. The CDR3 DNA reads as TGCGCCAGCAGCTTGCTCCCAGAAAACACTGAAGCTTTCTTT. It encodes CASSLLPENTEAFF. The variable domain in full, with the rest retrieved from reference TRBV5-1 and TRBJ1-1, is KAGVTQTPRYLIKTRGQQVTLSCSPISGHRSVSWYQQTPGQGLQFLFEYFSETQRNKGNFPGRFSGRQFSNSRSEMNVSTLELGDSALYLCASSLLPENTEAFFGQGTRLTVV.

The CDR3 DNA follows: TGTGCCAGCAGTGGTTCTAGCGACATTCAGTACTTC. Protein: CASSGSSDIQYF. The gene calls are TRBV28 and TRBJ2-4; possible D gene TRBD2, 6 bases. Trimming shortened V by 5 bases and J by 8 bases, and 10 bases separated the two germline ends. Germline values: CDR1 MDHEN, CDR2 SYDVKM. The CDR3 runs to 12 residues.

This clone was seen a handful of times. This CDR3 reads CASSRDRSMGAEAFF. DNA of the CDR3: TGCGCCAGTAGTCGGGACAGGTCGATGGGAGCTGAAGCTTTCTTT. V and J are TRBV10-1 and TRBJ1-1; 8 nucleotides align to TRBD1. V shed 9 bases, J shed 6 bases, and the junction held 15 bases outside the gene matches. From germline, CDR1 is WNHNN and CDR2 SYGVQD (reference sequence). This CDR3 spans 15 amino acids.

The V gene is TRBV14, the J gene TRBJ2-5; 7 bases are a match to TRBD2. The germline V gene encodes CDR1 SGHDN and CDR2 FVKESK. The CDR3 consists of 11 residues. V lost 5 bases to trimming and J lost 9 bases; unmatched junction nucleotides: 3. CDR3 sequence reads: CASSSGLPQYF. CDR3 coding DNA: TGTGCCAGCAGCTCGGGACTACCCCAGTACTTC. The complete variable domain, with remaining parts taken from reference TRBV14 and TRBJ2-5, reads EAGVTQFPSHSVIEKGQTVTLRCDPISGHDNLYWYRRVMGKEIKFLLHFVKESKQDESGMPNNRFLAERTGGTYSTLKVQPAELEDSGVYFCASSSGLPQYFGPGTRLLVL.

V and J are TRBV4-2 and TRBJ2-3; tentatively, D is TRBD2 (5 bases). This CDR3 has 18 amino acids. The ends were cut back, 0 bases at V and 4 bases at J, with 20 bases in the middle. Germline V lookup: CDR1 LGHNA, CDR2 YNFKEQ. In DNA form, the CDR3 reads TGTGCCAGCAGCCAAGATCTCTCGCGTTTGGACTTCGCAGATACGCAGTATTTT. Translating gives CASSQDLSRLDFADTQYF.

This chain joins TRBV30 and TRBJ2-4, with a tentative D call TRBD2 (5 bases). This CDR3 region has 15 residues. V was trimmed by 7 bases and J by 12 bases, leaving 28 bases between them. Germline V gene sequence: CDR1 GTSNPN, CDR2 SVGIG (reference sequence). This chain's CDR3 is CALTPGRAARPAQYF. CDR3 DNA sequence: TGTGCCTTAACTCCCGGGCGGGCAGCCAGGCCCGCTCAGTACTTC.

The chain is built from TRBV18 and TRBJ2-5; 13 bases fit TRBD2. Germline V CDR1 and CDR2: KGHSH, LQKENI. With V trimmed by 2 bases and J by 5 bases, 20 bases remained unmatched. There are 21 residues in the CDR3. The CDR3 DNA sequence: TGTGCCAGCTCACCAACCTTACAAGGACTAGCGGGAGCCATGGTTCTCGAGACCCAGTACTTC. Its protein product is CASSPTLQGLAGAMVLETQYF.

Here the CDR3 DNA reads TGTGCCTGGAGTGTAGGGCGGGGTTGGGACACCGGGGAGCTGTTTTTT. It specifies CAWSVGRGWDTGELFF. The chain joins TRBV30 to TRBJ2-2; D is possibly TRBD2 (6 bases). This CDR3 is built from 16 residues. V was clipped by 0 bases and J by 3 bases, with 14 bases between them. CDR1 and CDR2 (germline): GTSNPN, SVGIG (reference sequence).

The chain recombines TRBV7-3 with TRBJ2-1; 15 bases map to TRBD2. This CDR3 has 18 amino acids. Germline loops: CDR1 SGHTA, CDR2 FQGTGA. V shed 4 bases, J shed 0 bases, and the junction held 4 bases outside the gene matches. For the CDR3, the DNA is TGTGCCAGCAGCTATGGACTAGCGGGAGGGAGCTCCTACAATGAGCAGTTCTTC. Its protein product is CASSYGLAGGSSYNEQFF.

The sample holds one count of this clone. This rearrangement joins TRBV24-1 to TRBJ1-5, with D maybe TRBD1 (5 bases). Trimming cost V 3 bases and J 3 bases, with 8 bases left between them. From germline, CDR1 is KGHDR and CDR2 SFDVKD. The CDR3 runs 14 residues. CDR3 loop: CATSDQGDNQPQHF. In DNA form, the CDR3 reads TGTGCCACCAGTGATCAAGGGGACAATCAGCCCCAGCATTTT.

As for this clone: Additional DNA sequences in this sample encode the identical CDR3. This chain links TRBV12-3 or TRBV12-4 with TRBJ2-7; D gene uncertain. The V end lost 1 base, the J end lost 1 base, and 5 bases lay between the germline ends. The CDR3 spans 13 residues. The CDR3 DNA reads TGTGCCAGCAGTTTAGACAGTTCCTACGAGCAGTACTTC. This encodes CASSLDSSYEQYF.

The CDR3 coding sequence is TGCGCCAGCAGCTTGGGACTAGCGGGAGCGGGGGAAAACATTCAGTACTTC. It yields the protein CASSLGLAGAGENIQYF. The chain has TRBV5-1 and TRBJ2-4; 12 bases agree with TRBD2. In germline, CDR1 is SGHRS, CDR2 YFSETQ. V trimming: 0 bases; J trimming: 5 bases; junction bases outside the gene matches: 6. The CDR3 spans 17 residues.

The chain is built from TRBV2 and TRBJ1-5; 8 bases match TRBD1. Germline CDR1 and CDR2: SNHLY and FYNNEI. The CDR3 covers 15 residues. V shed 6 bases and J 3 bases; nucleotides not matched to a gene: 7. The CDR3, as DNA: TGTGCCAGCAGATGGGACAGGCAAACCAATCAGCCCCAGCATTTT. Its translation: CASRWDRQTNQPQHF.

This chain joins TRBV11-2 and TRBJ1-2; 7 bases agree with TRBD1. Germline V CDR1 and CDR2: SGHAT, FQNNGV. This CDR3 has 15 amino acids. Trimming removed 0 bases from V and 4 bases from J; junction bases left unmatched: 5. The CDR3 loop reads CASSLDRDRFYGYTF. The CDR3 coding sequence is TGTGCCAGCAGCTTAGACAGGGACAGATTCTATGGCTACACCTTC.

V usage is TRBV30 and J usage is TRBJ1-6; possible D gene TRBD1, 5 bases. V lost 0 bases and J lost 5, with 11 bases in between. Germline V gene data show CDR1 as GTSNPN and CDR2 as SVGIG (reference sequence). The CDR3 sequence is 15 residues long. The CDR3 region is CAWSVRQPHNSPLHF. CDR3 nucleotide sequence: TGTGCCTGGAGTGTACGACAGCCTCATAATTCACCCCTCCACTTT.

The chain recombines TRBV28 with TRBJ2-7; the match to TRBD1 covers 10 bases. Germline CDR1 reads MDHEN; CDR2 reads SYDVKM. This CDR3 spans 16 amino acids. V dropped 6 bases and J dropped 7; count of bases not matched to a gene: 15. CDR3 protein: CASRSTGTGAGREQYF. The CDR3 DNA reads as TGTGCCAGCAGGTCTACCGGGACAGGGGCCGGCAGGGAGCAGTACTTC.

The rearrangement joins TRBV5-4 to TRBJ1-4; 7 nucleotides agree with TRBD1. J gave up 5 bases and V 3 bases, and 4 bases lay outside the gene matches. This CDR3 has 14 amino acids. CDR1 is SGHNT and CDR2 is YYREEE in the germline V gene (reference sequence). In DNA, the CDR3 is TGTGCCAGCAGCTGGGACAGACTGAATGAAAAACTGTTTTTT. This translates into CASSWDRLNEKLFF.